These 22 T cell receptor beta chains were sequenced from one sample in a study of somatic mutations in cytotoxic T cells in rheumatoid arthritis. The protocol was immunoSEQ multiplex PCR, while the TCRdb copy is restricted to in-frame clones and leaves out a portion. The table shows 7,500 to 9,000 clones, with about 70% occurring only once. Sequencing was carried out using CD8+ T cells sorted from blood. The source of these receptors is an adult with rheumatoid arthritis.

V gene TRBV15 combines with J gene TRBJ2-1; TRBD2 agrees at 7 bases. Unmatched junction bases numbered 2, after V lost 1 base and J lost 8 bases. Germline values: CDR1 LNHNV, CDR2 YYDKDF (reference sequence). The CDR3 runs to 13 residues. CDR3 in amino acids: CATSRARGDEQFF. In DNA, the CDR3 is TGTGCCACCAGCAGAGCCCGGGGGGATGAGCAGTTCTTC.

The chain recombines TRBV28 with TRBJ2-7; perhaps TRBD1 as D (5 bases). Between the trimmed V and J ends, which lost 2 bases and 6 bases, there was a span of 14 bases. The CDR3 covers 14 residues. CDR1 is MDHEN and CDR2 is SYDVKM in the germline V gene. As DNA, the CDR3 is TGTGCCAGCAGTTTAGGGCAGGGTTACTTCGAGCAGTACTTC. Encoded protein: CASSLGQGYFEQYF.

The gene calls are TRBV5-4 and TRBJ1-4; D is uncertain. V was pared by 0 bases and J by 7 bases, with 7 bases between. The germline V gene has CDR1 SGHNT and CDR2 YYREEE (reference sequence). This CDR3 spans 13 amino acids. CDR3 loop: CASSLARGEKLFF. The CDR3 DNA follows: TGTGCCAGCAGCTTGGCGCGGGGTGAAAAACTGTTTTTT.

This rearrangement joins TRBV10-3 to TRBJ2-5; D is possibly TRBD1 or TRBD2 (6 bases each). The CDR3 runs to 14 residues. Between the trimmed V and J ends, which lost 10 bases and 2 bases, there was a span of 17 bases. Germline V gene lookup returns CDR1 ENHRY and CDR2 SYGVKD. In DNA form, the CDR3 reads TGTGCCACCGGTGAGGGGGGCCTACAAGAGACCCAGTACTTC. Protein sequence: CATGEGGLQETQYF.

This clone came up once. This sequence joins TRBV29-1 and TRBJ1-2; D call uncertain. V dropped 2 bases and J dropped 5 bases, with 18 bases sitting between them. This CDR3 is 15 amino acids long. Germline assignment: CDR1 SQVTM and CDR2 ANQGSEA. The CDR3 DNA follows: TGCAGCGTTGAACCTCAGAAACCAACGAATTATGGCTACACCTTC. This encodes CSVEPQKPTNYGYTF.

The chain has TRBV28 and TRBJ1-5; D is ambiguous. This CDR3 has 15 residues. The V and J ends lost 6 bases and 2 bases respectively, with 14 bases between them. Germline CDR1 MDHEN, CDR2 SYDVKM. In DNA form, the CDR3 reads TGTGCCAGCAGGCTGAAAGGGTTTGGCAATCAGCCCCAGCATTTT. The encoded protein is CASRLKGFGNQPQHF.

The CDR3 sequence is CASSYSSGGLGTQYF. As DNA, the CDR3 is TGTGCCAGCAGTTACTCTAGCGGGGGGCTCGGTACGCAGTATTTT. The chain has TRBV6-5 and TRBJ2-3, with TRBD2 matching 10 bases. From germline, CDR1 is MNHEY and CDR2 SVGAGI. The CDR3 sequence is 15 residues long. The J segment lost 8 bases and the V segment lost 0 bases, leaving 5 bases of the junction unmatched.

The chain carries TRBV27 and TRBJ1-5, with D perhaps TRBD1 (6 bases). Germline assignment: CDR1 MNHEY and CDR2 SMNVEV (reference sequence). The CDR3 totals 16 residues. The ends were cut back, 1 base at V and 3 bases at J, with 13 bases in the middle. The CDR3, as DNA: TGTGCCAGCAGTTTATGGGCAGGGGAGGTCAATCAGCCCCAGCATTTT. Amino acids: CASSLWAGEVNQPQHF.

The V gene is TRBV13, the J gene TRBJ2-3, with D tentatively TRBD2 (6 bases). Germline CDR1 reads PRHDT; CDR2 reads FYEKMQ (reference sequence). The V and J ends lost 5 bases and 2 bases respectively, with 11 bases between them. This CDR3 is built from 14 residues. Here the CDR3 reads CASSPGLLTDTQYF. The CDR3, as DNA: TGTGCCAGCAGCCCGGGACTTCTCACAGATACGCAGTATTTT. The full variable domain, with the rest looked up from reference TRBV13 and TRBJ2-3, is AAGVIQSPRHLIKEKRETATLKCYPIPRHDTVYWYQQGPGQDPQFLISFYEKMQSDKGSIPDRFSAQQFSDYHSELNMSSLELGDSALYFCASSPGLLTDTQYFGPGTRLTVL.

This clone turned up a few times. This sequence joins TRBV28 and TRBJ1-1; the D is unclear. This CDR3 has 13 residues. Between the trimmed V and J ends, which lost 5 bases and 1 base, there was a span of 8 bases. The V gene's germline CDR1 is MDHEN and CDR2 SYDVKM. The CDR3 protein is CASSPPRNTEAFF. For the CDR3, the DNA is TGTGCCAGCAGTCCCCCGAGGAACACTGAAGCTTTCTTT. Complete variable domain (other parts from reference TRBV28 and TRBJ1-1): DVKVTQSSRYLVKRTGEKVFLECVQDMDHENMFWYRQDPGLGLRLIYFSYDVKMKEKGDIPEGYSVSREKKERFSLILESASTNQTSMYLCASSPPRNTEAFFGQGTRLTVV.

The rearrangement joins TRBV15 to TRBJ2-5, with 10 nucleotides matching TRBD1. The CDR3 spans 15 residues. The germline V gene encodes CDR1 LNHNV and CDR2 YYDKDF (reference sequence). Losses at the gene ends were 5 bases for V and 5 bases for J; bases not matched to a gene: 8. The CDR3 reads CATSGGTGDLETQYF. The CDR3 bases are TGTGCCACCAGCGGGGGGACAGGGGATTTGGAGACCCAGTACTTC.

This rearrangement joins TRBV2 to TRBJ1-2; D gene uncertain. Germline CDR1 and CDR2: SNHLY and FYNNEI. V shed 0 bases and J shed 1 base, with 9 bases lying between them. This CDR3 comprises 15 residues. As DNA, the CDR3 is TGTGCCAGCAGTGAAGCGGCCGATCATAACTATGGCTACACCTTC. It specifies CASSEAADHNYGYTF.

CDR3 sequence (DNA): TGCGCCAGCAGCCTTACAGGGGGGGGTGGACAGCCCCAGCATTTT. This encodes CASSLTGGGGQPQHF. The V gene is TRBV4-1, the J gene TRBJ1-5; TRBD1 agrees at 8 bases. This CDR3 has 15 residues. V shed 4 bases and J 7 bases; nucleotides not matched to a gene: 9. Germline loops: CDR1 MGHRA, CDR2 YSYEKL.

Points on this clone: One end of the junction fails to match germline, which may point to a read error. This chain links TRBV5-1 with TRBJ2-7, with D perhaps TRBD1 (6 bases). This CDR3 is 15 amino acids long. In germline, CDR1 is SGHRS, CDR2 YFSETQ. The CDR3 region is CTSSFDLGRGNEQYF. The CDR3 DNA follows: TGCACCAGCAGCTTCGACCTGGGCAGGGGCAACGAGCAGTACTTC.

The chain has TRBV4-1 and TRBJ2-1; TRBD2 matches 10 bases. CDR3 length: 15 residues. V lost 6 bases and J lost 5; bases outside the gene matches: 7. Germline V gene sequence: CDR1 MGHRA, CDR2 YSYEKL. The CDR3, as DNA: TGCGCCAGCAGTCCCCTAGCGGGGGAAGACAATGAGCAGTTCTTC. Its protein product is CASSPLAGEDNEQFF.

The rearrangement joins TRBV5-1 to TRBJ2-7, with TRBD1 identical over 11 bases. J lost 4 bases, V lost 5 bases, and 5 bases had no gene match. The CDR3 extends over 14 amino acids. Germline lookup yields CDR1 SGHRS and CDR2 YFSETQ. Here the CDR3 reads CASSLGQGAYEQYF. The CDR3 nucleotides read TGCGCCAGCAGTCTTGGACAGGGGGCGTACGAGCAGTACTTC.

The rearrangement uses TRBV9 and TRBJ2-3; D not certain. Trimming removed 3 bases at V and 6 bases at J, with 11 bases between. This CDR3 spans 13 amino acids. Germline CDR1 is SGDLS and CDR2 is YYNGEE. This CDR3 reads CASSAPIGDTQYF. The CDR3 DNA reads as TGTGCCAGCAGCGCCCCGATCGGGGATACGCAGTATTTT.

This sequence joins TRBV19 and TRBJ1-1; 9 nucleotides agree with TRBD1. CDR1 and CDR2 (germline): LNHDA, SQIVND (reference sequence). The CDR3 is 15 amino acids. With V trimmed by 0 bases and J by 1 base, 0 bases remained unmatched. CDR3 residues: CASSIEGQGNTEAFF. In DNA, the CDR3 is TGTGCCAGTAGTATAGAGGGACAGGGGAACACTGAAGCTTTCTTT.

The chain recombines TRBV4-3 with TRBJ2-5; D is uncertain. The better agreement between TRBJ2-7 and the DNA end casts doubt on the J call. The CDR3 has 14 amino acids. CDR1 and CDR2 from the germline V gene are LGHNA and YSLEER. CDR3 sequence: CASSQDLATYEQYF. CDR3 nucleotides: TGCGCCAGCAGCCAAGATCTTGCGACCTACGAGCAGTACTTC.

Written as DNA, the CDR3 is TGCGCCTCTACCGCGGGCGCCGGCACAGATACGCAGTATTTT. Translating it yields CASTAGAGTDTQYF. The chain combines TRBV4-1 with TRBJ2-3, with D possibly TRBD2 on 5 matching bases. V lost 11 bases and J 1 base, leaving 16 bases between the germline ends. Germline CDR1 MGHRA, CDR2 YSYEKL. CDR3 length: 14 residues.

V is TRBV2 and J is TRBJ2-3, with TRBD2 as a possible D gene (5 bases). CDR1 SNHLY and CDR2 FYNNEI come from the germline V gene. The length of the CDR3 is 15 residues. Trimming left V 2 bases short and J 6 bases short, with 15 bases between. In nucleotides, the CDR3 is TGTGCCAGCAGTGAATGGGCTAGCAGAAGGGATACGCAGTATTTT. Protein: CASSEWASRRDTQYF.

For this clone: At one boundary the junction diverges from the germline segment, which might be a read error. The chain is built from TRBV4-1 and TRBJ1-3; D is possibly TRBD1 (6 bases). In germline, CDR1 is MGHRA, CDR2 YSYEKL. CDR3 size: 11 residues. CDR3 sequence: CASSQRQARNF. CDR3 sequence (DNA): TGCGCCAGCAGCCAACGACAGGCCAGAAATTTT.